This T cell receptor (beta chain) was identified in a study of T cell changes during pregnancy in multiple sclerosis. Profiling relied on immunoSEQ multiplex PCR, and the TCRdb table lists in-frame clones only, not all of them. The table lists around 31,000 clones, 85% to 95% of them singletons. Germline CDR1 LNHDA, CDR2 SQIVND (reference sequence). V was pared by 3 bases and J by 1 base, with 9 bases between. The CDR3 is 15 residues long. The source of this sequence is a female donor with multiple sclerosis, enrolled in a pregnancy study. The chain links TRBV19 to TRBJ2-2, with D maybe TRBD1 (5 bases). Source: CD4+ T cells from peripheral blood mononuclear cells, taken in the second trimester of pregnancy. The CDR3 DNA follows: TGTGCCAGTAGTATCCAGGGCGTGAACACCGGGGAGCTGTTTTTT. Its protein is CASSIQGVNTGELFF.